The T cell receptor beta chain described here comes from a study of cytomegalovirus exposure and HLA in healthy donors. Both 60 Vbeta primers and 13 Jbeta primers went into the PCR. Assay: immunoSEQ multiplex PCR; the TCRdb copy retains only in-frame clones and omits some. The data contain approximately 150,000 clones, just under 85% of them seen just once; the ten biggest clones take up around 5%. This CDR3 has 15 amino acids. Germline CDR1 SGHVS, CDR2 FNYEAQ. Trimming cost V 1 base and J 2 bases; bases outside gene matches: 4. The sequencing input was PBMCs. This chain joins TRBV7-6 and TRBJ1-2; 7 bases fit TRBD1. The receptor was derived from a girl aged 10-17 years in good health and CMV-seropositive. Here the CDR3 reads CASSLGDRLNYGYTF. CDR3 DNA: TGTGCCAGCAGCTTAGGGGACAGACTAAACTATGGCTACACCTTC.